Shown below are 17 T cell receptor beta chains from a single sample sequenced in a study of early stage breast cancer tumors (dated by TCRdb to 2017 to 2019). The library was built by means of the immunoSEQ multiplex PCR assay. Not all clones reach the TCRdb copy of this immuneACCESS table, which keeps in-frame sequences only. Checked studies attribute under half of the gap to unresolved V genes and leave the rest unexplained. This sample is represented by 35,000 to 45,000 clones; roughly 70% of them were singletons. The ten largest clones add up to over 6% of the sample. Material: blood. These receptors all stem from a person between 55 and 69 years old with breast cancer.

CDR3 in amino acids: CASSPYEGAEAFF. The CDR3 nucleotides read TGTGCCAGCAGCCCGTACGAGGGGGCTGAAGCTTTCTTT. The chain joins TRBV9 to TRBJ1-1; TRBD1 is a possible D gene (6 bases). This CDR3 region has 13 residues. Germline-derived CDR1 and CDR2 are SGDLS and YYNGEE. The V and J ends lost 4 bases and 6 bases respectively, with 13 bases between them.

By share, this clone counts as medium-sized. The V and J genes are TRBV19 and TRBJ1-2, with D unclear. CDR3 length: 16 residues. The germline CDR1 and CDR2 sequences are LNHDA and SQIVND (reference sequence). V was clipped by 7 bases and J by 6 bases, with 24 bases between them. CDR3 residues: CASIRSRTDYSNGYTF. CDR3 coding DNA: TGTGCCAGTATCCGTTCCAGGACGGACTATTCCAATGGCTACACCTTC.

The chain carries TRBV4-1 and TRBJ2-5, with TRBD1 matching 7 bases. The germline CDR1 and CDR2 sequences are MGHRA and YSYEKL. This CDR3 has 14 amino acids. Trimming removed 4 bases from V and 2 bases from J; junction bases left unmatched: 4. The CDR3 region is CASSPGQLQETQYF. CDR3 coding DNA: TGCGCCAGCAGCCCGGGACAGTTGCAAGAGACCCAGTACTTC.

The V call is TRBV11-2, the J call TRBJ2-1; D not certain. The CDR3 spans 12 residues. The V gene's germline CDR1 is SGHAT and CDR2 FQNNGV. Trimming shortened V by 4 bases and J by 9 bases, and 10 bases separated the two germline ends. This CDR3 is CASSSLAREQFF. The CDR3 nucleotides read TGTGCCAGCAGCTCCTTGGCGCGTGAGCAGTTCTTC.

The chain uses TRBV6-8 and TRBJ2-1, with unresolved D. The germline CDR1 and CDR2 sequences are MNHGY and SAAAGT. The CDR3 contains 10 residues. The germline V and J ends were trimmed by 8 bases and 6 bases, with 5 bases remaining between them. CDR3 loop: CASGSNEQFF. CDR3 DNA: TGTGCCAGCGGAAGCAATGAGCAGTTCTTC.

The chain employs TRBV5-1 and TRBJ2-5; tentative D call: TRBD1 (7 bases). CDR1 is SGHRS, CDR2 YFSETQ, per germline. V lost 2 bases and J lost 2, with 16 bases in between. The CDR3 loop spans 16 amino acids. CDR3 DNA: TGCGCCAGCAGCTTCTACCCAGGGGGGCTTCAAGAGACCCAGTACTTC. This gives the protein CASSFYPGGLQETQYF.

Regarding this clone: One end of the junction is discordant with germline, which a read error may explain. The chain joins TRBV5-4 to TRBJ2-1, with 10 bases aligning to TRBD2. Germline CDR1 is SGHNT and CDR2 is YYREEE (reference sequence). The CDR3 loop spans 14 amino acids. CDR3 sequence reads: CASSWTSGYNEQFF. The CDR3, as DNA: TGTGCCAGCTCTTGGACTAGCGGATACAATGAACAGTTCTTC.

This clone appeared a few times. This rearrangement joins TRBV5-1 to TRBJ1-1; the D is unclear. Trimming shortened V by 1 base and J by 1 base, and 8 bases separated the two germline ends. Germline V gene lookup returns CDR1 SGHRS and CDR2 YFSETQ. This CDR3 region has 14 residues. CDR3 sequence: CASSLRSANTEAFF. In DNA form, the CDR3 reads TGCGCCAGCAGCTTGCGTAGCGCGAACACTGAAGCTTTCTTT.

The V and J genes are TRBV9 and TRBJ2-5; 9 nucleotides line up with TRBD2. The junction had 7 bases not matched to a gene; V was cut back by 2 bases and J by 5 bases. This CDR3 spans 15 amino acids. Germline V gene sequence: CDR1 SGDLS, CDR2 YYNGEE. The CDR3 region has the DNA TGTGCCAGCAGCGTCCTAGCGGGATCACGGGAGACCCAGTACTTC. This encodes CASSVLAGSRETQYF.

This chain connects TRBV7-9 to TRBJ2-5; D tentatively fits TRBD1 or TRBD2 (5 bases each). This CDR3 is built from 14 residues. The germline gives CDR1 SEHNR, CDR2 FQNEAQ (reference sequence). Trimming cost V 5 bases and J 5 bases, with 15 bases left between them. As DNA, the CDR3 is TGTGCCAGCAGCCTCGGGGCAGGCTCGGAGACCCAGTACTTC. Translated, it gives CASSLGAGSETQYF.

The chain uses TRBV30 and TRBJ1-2; the D gene is possibly TRBD1 (6 bases). Germline CDR1 reads GTSNPN; CDR2 reads SVGIG (reference sequence). V lost 2 bases and J lost 8, with 12 bases in between. The CDR3 covers 12 residues. CDR3 in DNA: TGTGCCTGGAGTTCACGGGACACGGGCTACACCTTC. It yields the protein CAWSSRDTGYTF.

This sequence joins TRBV27 and TRBJ2-7; the D gene is possibly TRBD1 (5 bases). CDR1 and CDR2 (germline): MNHEY, SMNVEV (reference sequence). CDR3 length: 16 amino acids. Trimming left V 6 bases short and J 2 bases short, with 20 bases between. CDR3 DNA sequence: TGTGCCAGCAGCTGGTCGGGTCAGGGAACAACCTACGAGCAGTACTTC. This codes for CASSWSGQGTTYEQYF.

The chain carries TRBV30 and TRBJ2-2; D remains ambiguous. V lost 7 bases, J lost 1 base, and 16 bases lay in between. CDR3 length equals 15 residues. Germline V gene data show CDR1 as GTSNPN and CDR2 as SVGIG (reference sequence). The CDR3: CAFPSPPGNTGELFF. The CDR3 coding sequence is TGTGCCTTCCCGTCCCCCCCGGGGAACACCGGGGAGCTGTTTTTT.

This chain joins TRBV29-1 and TRBJ2-7, with TRBD1 matching 11 bases. Losses at the gene ends were 7 bases for V and 6 bases for J; bases not matched to a gene: 8. The CDR3 loop spans 13 amino acids. Germline values: CDR1 SQVTM, CDR2 ANQGSEA. The DNA for the CDR3 is TGCAGCGCCGGGACAGGGGGTCTCACCGAGCAGTACTTC. Translating gives CSAGTGGLTEQYF.

This clone was recorded a few times. The chain is built from TRBV18 and TRBJ2-3, with D uncertain. Trimming shortened V by 3 bases and J by 2 bases, and 3 bases separated the two germline ends. Germline lookup yields CDR1 KGHSH and CDR2 LQKENI. The CDR3 loop spans 12 amino acids. CDR3 coding DNA: TGTGCCAGCTCACCTATCACAGATACGCAGTATTTT. Encoded protein: CASSPITDTQYF.

This clone was seen only a few times. CDR3 sequence reads: CASSFGTAEAFF. The CDR3 bases are TGTGCCAGCAGCTTCGGGACAGCTGAAGCTTTCTTT. The chain joins TRBV7-6 to TRBJ1-1, with 7 bases lining up with TRBD1. Trimming removed 3 bases from V and 6 bases from J; junction bases left unmatched: 1. Germline CDR1 reads SGHVS; CDR2 reads FNYEAQ. This CDR3 has 12 residues.

V gene TRBV19 combines with J gene TRBJ2-3; possibly TRBD1 for D (6 bases). The CDR3 has 15 residues. Trimming stripped 5 bases from V and 4 bases from J, with 16 bases between. Germline CDR1 and CDR2: LNHDA and SQIVND (reference sequence). Here the CDR3 DNA reads TGTGCCAGTAGTGTACGTCCAGGGGCCTCAGATACGCAGTATTTT. This gives the protein CASSVRPGASDTQYF.